The clone carrying this T cell receptor beta chain appeared once. Its cognate antigen is unknown. This sample stems from a study of shared clonotypes between healthy human individuals. Points from the study as a whole: Sample collection involved blood only; tissue repertoires are likely different.

Each sorted subset replicate got 200 ng genomic DNA, roughly 30,000 genomes. Data came from immunoSEQ multiplex PCR; TCRdb stores just in-frame clones and leaves some out. The table shows about 2 million clones, with 85% to 95% occurring only once. The CDR3 sequence is 16 residues long. The germline gives CDR1 MGHDK, CDR2 SYGVNS. J gave up 6 bases and V 0 bases, and 6 bases lay outside the gene matches. It was CD45RO-negative cells, positively selected for CCR7, that made up naive CD8 cells, with terminally differentiated effector memory CD45RA+ cells excluded. Recent acute infections and vaccinations were absent in the healthy HIV-negative adult donors.

The chain links TRBV25-1 to TRBJ2-3; 10 bases fit TRBD2. Source material: naive CD8+ T cells sorted from blood. The receptor comes from a man between 18 and 29 years old in good health. The CDR3 DNA sequence: TGTGCCAGCAGTGAATACGAGCGGGGGGGCCCGGATACGCAGTATTTT. The encoded protein is CASSEYERGGPDTQYF.